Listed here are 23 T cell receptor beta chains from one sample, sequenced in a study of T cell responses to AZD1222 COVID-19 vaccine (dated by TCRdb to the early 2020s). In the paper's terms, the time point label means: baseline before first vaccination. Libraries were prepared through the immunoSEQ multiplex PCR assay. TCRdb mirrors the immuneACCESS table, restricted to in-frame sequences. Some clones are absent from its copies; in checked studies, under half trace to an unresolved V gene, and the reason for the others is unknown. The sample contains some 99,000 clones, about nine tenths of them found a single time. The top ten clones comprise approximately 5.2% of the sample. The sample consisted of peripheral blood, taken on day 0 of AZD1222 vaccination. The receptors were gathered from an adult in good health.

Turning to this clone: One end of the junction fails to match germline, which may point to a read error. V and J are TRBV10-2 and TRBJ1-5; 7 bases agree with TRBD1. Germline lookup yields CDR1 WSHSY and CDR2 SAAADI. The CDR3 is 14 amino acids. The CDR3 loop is CASSESGGKQPQHF. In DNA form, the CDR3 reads TGCGCCAGCAGTGAGTCAGGGGGCAAGCAGCCCCAGCATTTT.

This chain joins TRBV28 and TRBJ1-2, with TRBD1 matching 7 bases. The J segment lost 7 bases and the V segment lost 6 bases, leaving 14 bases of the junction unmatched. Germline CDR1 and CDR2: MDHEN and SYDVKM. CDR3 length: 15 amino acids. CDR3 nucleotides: TGTGCCAGCAGCCCTTTCCTAACAGGGGATCTTGGCTACACCTTC. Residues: CASSPFLTGDLGYTF.

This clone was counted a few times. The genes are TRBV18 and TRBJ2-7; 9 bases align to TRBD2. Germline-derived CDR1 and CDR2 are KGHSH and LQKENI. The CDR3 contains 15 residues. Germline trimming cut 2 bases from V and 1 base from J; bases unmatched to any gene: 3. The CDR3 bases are TGTGCCAGCTCACCAGGGCTAGCGGGATCCTACGAGCAGTACTTC. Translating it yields CASSPGLAGSYEQYF.

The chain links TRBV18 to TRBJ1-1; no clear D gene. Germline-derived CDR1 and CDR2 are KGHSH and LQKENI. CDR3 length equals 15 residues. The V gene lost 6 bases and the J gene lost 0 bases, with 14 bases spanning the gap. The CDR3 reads CASSLLQDLNTEAFF. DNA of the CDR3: TGTGCCAGCTCGCTACTTCAGGATTTGAACACTGAAGCTTTCTTT.

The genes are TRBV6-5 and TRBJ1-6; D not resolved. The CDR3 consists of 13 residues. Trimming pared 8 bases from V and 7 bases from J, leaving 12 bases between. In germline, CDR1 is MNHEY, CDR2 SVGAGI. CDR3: CASATRGNSPLHF. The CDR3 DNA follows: TGTGCCAGCGCCACGAGAGGGAATTCACCCCTCCACTTT.

The CDR3 DNA reads as TGCGCCAGCAGCCCCGTTGTAGGGGCGCCCGGGGAGCTGTTTTTT. It specifies CASSPVVGAPGELFF. V is TRBV10-1 and J is TRBJ2-2, with D possibly TRBD1 on 5 matching bases. Trimming left V 6 bases short and J 6 bases short, with 17 bases between. CDR3 length: 15 residues. Per the germline V gene, CDR1 is WNHNN and CDR2 is SYGVQD (reference sequence).

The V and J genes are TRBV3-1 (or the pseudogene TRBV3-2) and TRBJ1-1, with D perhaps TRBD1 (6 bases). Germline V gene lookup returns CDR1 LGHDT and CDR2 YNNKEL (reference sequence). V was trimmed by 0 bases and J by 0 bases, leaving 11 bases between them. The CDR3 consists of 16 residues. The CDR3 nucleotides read TGTGCCAGCAGCCAAGAATTCACAGGGTTGAACACTGAAGCTTTCTTT. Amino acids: CASSQEFTGLNTEAFF.

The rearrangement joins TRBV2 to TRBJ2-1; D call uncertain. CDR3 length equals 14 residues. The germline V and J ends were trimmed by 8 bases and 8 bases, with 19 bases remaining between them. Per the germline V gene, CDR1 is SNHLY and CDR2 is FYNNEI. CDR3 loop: CASGRMSPRDEQFF. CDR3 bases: TGTGCCAGCGGGCGGATGAGTCCAAGGGATGAGCAGTTCTTC.

Here the CDR3 reads CASSLSENQPQHF. CDR3 bases: TGCGCCAGCAGCTTGTCAGAGAATCAGCCCCAGCATTTT. The gene calls are TRBV5-1 and TRBJ1-5; no firm D call. This CDR3 has 13 residues. V lost 1 base and J lost 4, with 6 bases in between. CDR1 and CDR2 (germline): SGHRS, YFSETQ.

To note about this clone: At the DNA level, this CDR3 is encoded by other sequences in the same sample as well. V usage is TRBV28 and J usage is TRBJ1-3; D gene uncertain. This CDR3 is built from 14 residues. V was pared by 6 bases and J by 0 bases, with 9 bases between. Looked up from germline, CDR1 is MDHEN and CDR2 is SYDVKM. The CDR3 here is CASSLGGSGNTIYF. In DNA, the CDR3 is TGTGCCAGCAGCCTCGGTGGCTCTGGAAACACCATATATTTT.

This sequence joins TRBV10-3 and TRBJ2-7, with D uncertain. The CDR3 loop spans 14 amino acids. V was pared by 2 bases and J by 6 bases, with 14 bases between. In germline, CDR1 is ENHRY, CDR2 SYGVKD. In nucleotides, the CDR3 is TGTGCCATCAGTGAGAGTGGTTCTATACGCGAGCAGTACTTC. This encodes CAISESGSIREQYF.

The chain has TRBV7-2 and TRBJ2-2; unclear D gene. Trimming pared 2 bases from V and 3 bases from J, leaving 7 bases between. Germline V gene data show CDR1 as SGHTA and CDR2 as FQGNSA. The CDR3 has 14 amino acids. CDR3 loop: CASSLRRHTGELFF. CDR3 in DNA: TGTGCCAGCAGCTTACGACGGCACACCGGGGAGCTGTTTTTT.

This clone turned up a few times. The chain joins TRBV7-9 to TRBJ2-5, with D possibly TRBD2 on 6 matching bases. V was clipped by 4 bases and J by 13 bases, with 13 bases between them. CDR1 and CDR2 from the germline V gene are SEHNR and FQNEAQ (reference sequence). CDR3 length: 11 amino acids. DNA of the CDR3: TGTGCCAGCAGCTCCCCGGGACTTTGGTACTTC. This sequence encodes CASSSPGLWYF.

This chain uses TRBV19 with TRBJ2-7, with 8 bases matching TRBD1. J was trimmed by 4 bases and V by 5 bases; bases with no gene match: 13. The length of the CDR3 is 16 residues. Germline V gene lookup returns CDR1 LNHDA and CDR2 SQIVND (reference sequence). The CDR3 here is CASSLAVGTGTYEQYF. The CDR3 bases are TGTGCCAGTAGTCTTGCCGTAGGGACAGGTACTTACGAGCAGTACTTC.

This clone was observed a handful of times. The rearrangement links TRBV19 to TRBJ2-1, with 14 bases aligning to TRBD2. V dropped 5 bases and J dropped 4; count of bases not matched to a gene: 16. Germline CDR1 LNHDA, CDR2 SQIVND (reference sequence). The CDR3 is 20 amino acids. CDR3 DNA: TGTGCCAGTAGTCCACACCCCGGGACTAGCGGGAGAAGTGGGTACAATGAGCAGTTCTTC. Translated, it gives CASSPHPGTSGRSGYNEQFF.

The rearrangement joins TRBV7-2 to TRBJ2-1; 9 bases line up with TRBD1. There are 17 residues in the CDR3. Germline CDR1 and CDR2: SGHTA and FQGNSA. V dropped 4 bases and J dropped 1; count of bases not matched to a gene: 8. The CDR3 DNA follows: TGTGCCAGCAGCTCAAGGACAGGGGCCAGTTCCTACAATGAGCAGTTCTTC. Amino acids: CASSSRTGASSYNEQFF.

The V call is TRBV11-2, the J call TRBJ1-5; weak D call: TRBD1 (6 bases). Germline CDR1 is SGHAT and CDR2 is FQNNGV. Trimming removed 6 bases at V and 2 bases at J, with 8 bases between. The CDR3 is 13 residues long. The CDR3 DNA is TGTGCCAGCAGTTCAGGGGGCAATCAGCCCCAGCATTTT. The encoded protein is CASSSGGNQPQHF.

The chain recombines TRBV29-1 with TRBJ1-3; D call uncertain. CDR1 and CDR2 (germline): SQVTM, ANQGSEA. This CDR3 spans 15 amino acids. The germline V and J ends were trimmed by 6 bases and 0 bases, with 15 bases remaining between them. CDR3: CSVQTDFSSGNTIYF. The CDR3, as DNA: TGCAGCGTCCAAACAGACTTTTCCTCTGGAAACACCATATATTTT.

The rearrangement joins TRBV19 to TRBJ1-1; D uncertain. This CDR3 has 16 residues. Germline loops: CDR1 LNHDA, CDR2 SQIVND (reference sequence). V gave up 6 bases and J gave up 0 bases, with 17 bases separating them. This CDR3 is CASSPTKTRMNTEAFF. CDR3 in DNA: TGTGCCAGTAGCCCGACCAAGACAAGGATGAACACTGAAGCTTTCTTT. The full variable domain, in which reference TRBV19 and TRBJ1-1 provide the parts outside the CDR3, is DGGITQSPKYLFRKEGQNVTLSCEQNLNHDAMYWYRQDPGQGLRLIYYSQIVNDFQKGDIAEGYSVSREKKESFPLTVTSAQKNPTAFYLCASSPTKTRMNTEAFFGQGTRLTVV.

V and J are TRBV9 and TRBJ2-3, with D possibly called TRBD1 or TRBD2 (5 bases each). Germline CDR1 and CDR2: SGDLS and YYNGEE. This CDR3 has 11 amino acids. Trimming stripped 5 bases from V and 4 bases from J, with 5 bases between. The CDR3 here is CASRGADTQYF. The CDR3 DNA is TGTGCCAGCAGGGGGGCAGATACGCAGTATTTT.

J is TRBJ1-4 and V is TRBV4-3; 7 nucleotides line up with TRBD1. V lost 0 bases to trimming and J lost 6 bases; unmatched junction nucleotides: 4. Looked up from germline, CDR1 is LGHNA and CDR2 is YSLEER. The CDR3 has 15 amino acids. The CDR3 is CASSQDTGTDEKLFF. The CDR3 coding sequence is TGCGCCAGCAGCCAAGATACAGGGACAGATGAAAAACTGTTTTTT.

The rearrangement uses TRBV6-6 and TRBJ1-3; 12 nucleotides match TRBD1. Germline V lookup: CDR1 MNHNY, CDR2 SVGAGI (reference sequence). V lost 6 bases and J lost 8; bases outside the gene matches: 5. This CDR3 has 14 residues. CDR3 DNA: TGTGCCAGCAGCCGGGGACAGGGGGCGGACACCATATATTTT. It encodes CASSRGQGADTIYF.

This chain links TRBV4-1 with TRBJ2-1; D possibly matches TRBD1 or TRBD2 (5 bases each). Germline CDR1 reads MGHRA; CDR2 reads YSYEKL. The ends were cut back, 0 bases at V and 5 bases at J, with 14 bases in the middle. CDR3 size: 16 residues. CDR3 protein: CASSQERGDRHNEQFF. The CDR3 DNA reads TGCGCCAGCAGCCAAGAGAGGGGTGACAGACACAATGAGCAGTTCTTC.